Following are 15 T cell receptor beta chains from one sample sequenced in a study of T cells in Graves' hyperthyroidism and ophthalmopathy. Amplified TCR beta CDR3 regions derived from RNA transcripts. The study used the HTBI primer set for a first-round RT-PCR of the TCR CDR3. TCRdb re-called the multiplex PCR reads with MiXCR, one entry per CDR3 protein. The data contain a few hundred thousand distinct CDR3 sequences, 13% to 15% of them seen just once; the ten biggest clones take up more than 10%. The sequencing sample was made of blood. The receptors were gathered from a woman aged 40 to 50 with Graves' hyperthyroidism that later progressed to Graves' ophthalmopathy.

This clonotype was observed at least ten times. The rearrangement joins TRBV11-3 to TRBJ2-2, with 13 nucleotides matching TRBD2. Germline V lookup: CDR1 SGHNT, CDR2 YENEEA. The V segment lost 5 bases and the J segment 2 bases; nucleotides outside the gene matches: 11. The CDR3 consists of 19 residues. The CDR3 DNA sequence: TGTGCCAGCAGCCGCACCGGGACTAGCGGGAAGCCTAACACCGGGGAGCTGTTTTTT. It codes for CASSRTGTSGKPNTGELFF.

This clonotype was recorded at least ten times. The chain links TRBV20-1 to TRBJ2-3; 9 nucleotides align to TRBD2. CDR1 and CDR2 from the germline V gene are DFQATT and SNEGSKA (reference sequence). V lost 5 bases and J lost 6; bases outside the gene matches: 6. The CDR3 extends over 13 amino acids. The CDR3 DNA sequence: TGCAGTGCTCTAGTAGCGGGAGAGGATACGCAGTATTTT. Its translation: CSALVAGEDTQYF.

This clonotype was seen at least ten times. The chain's CDR3 is CASIRGRDPYEQYF. CDR3 bases: TGCGCCAGCATCAGGGGGCGGGATCCCTACGAGCAGTACTTC. V and J are TRBV10-2 and TRBJ2-7; TRBD1 matches at 8 bases. The CDR3 is 14 amino acids. V trimming: 7 bases; J trimming: 2 bases; junction bases outside the gene matches: 7. The germline V gene has CDR1 WSHSY and CDR2 SAAADI.

This clonotype occurred many times. The rearrangement links TRBV27 to TRBJ1-2; D is undetermined. The CDR3 length is 15 residues. CDR1 and CDR2 (germline): MNHEY, SMNVEV (reference sequence). V was pared by 5 bases and J by 0 bases, with 13 bases between. This chain's CDR3 is CASSPLPRANYGYTF. Here the CDR3 DNA reads TGTGCCAGCAGTCCCCTCCCTAGGGCTAACTATGGCTACACCTTC.

This clonotype came up a few times. CDR3 sequence reads: CASSSQLVSGANVLTF. The CDR3 DNA follows: TGCGCCAGCAGCTCTCAACTAGTCTCTGGGGCCAACGTCCTGACTTTC. The gene calls are TRBV4-1 and TRBJ2-6; D might be TRBD2 (5 bases). Trimming removed 5 bases at V and 0 bases at J, with 11 bases between. This CDR3 contains 16 residues. Germline CDR1 is MGHRA and CDR2 is YSYEKL.

This clonotype has ten or more counts. The rearrangement uses TRBV11-2 and TRBJ2-1; possibly TRBD1 or TRBD2 for D (5 bases each). Germline V gene lookup returns CDR1 SGHAT and CDR2 FQNNGV. Trimming cost V 6 bases and J 0 bases, with 18 bases left between them. This CDR3 region has 17 residues. CDR3 sequence reads: CASRSPRGGRSYNEQFF. The DNA for the CDR3 is TGTGCCAGCAGGTCCCCTCGGGGCGGTCGCTCCTACAATGAGCAGTTCTTC.

There are many counts of this clonotype. The chain combines TRBV2 with TRBJ2-7; 11 positions agree with TRBD2. The V segment lost 6 bases and the J segment 3 bases; nucleotides outside the gene matches: 7. This CDR3 is built from 15 residues. The germline V gene encodes CDR1 SNHLY and CDR2 FYNNEI. CDR3 region: CASRLRLAGYYEQYF. The CDR3 DNA is TGTGCCAGCAGATTGCGACTAGCGGGATACTACGAGCAGTACTTC.

This clonotype was seen at least ten times. The chain carries TRBV24-1 and TRBJ1-2, with 8 bases lining up with TRBD1. This CDR3 is 14 amino acids long. The J segment lost 4 bases and the V segment lost 3 bases, leaving 3 bases of the junction unmatched. Germline V gives CDR1 KGHDR, CDR2 SFDVKD. CDR3 DNA: TGTGCCACCAGTGATCCGGGACAGGTCTATGGCTACACCTTC. Translating gives CATSDPGQVYGYTF.

The V and J genes are TRBV7-8 and TRBJ2-2; TRBD2 agrees at 11 bases. CDR1 is SGHVS and CDR2 is FQNEAQ in the germline V gene. With 7 bases clipped from V and 4 bases from J, the junction kept 8 bases outside the gene matches. This CDR3 region has 16 residues. The CDR3 here is CASIYGTSGSTGELFF. The CDR3 bases are TGTGCCAGCATCTACGGGACTAGCGGAAGCACCGGGGAGCTGTTTTTT.

This clonotype was picked up many times. The chain joins TRBV13 to TRBJ2-7; D is possibly TRBD1 (6 bases). The CDR3 is 15 amino acids. V was shortened by 5 bases and J by 3 bases, with 17 bases between the two germline ends. Germline CDR1 and CDR2: PRHDT and FYEKMQ (reference sequence). The CDR3: CASSLLPGDIYEQYF. In DNA, the CDR3 is TGTGCCAGCAGCCTATTGCCAGGGGATATCTACGAGCAGTACTTC. Together with reference TRBV13 and TRBJ2-7, the CDR3 gives the full variable domain: AAGVIQSPRHLIKEKRETATLKCYPIPRHDTVYWYQQGPGQDPQFLISFYEKMQSDKGSIPDRFSAQQFSDYHSELNMSSLELGDSALYFCASSLLPGDIYEQYFGPGTRLTVT.

This clonotype was counted at least ten times. The chain is built from TRBV19 and TRBJ2-2; D is unresolved. Trimming removed 0 bases from V and 6 bases from J, with 8 bases in between. Germline CDR1 LNHDA, CDR2 SQIVND (reference sequence). This CDR3 region has 14 residues. The CDR3: CASSIDTGAGELFF. The CDR3, as DNA: TGTGCCAGTAGTATAGATACGGGTGCCGGGGAGCTGTTTTTT.

Ten or more counts support this clonotype. CDR3 in amino acids: CSATGRSYNEQFF. The CDR3 DNA reads as TGCAGTGCTACGGGACGCTCCTACAATGAGCAGTTCTTC. V is TRBV20-1 and J is TRBJ2-1; the D gene could be TRBD1 or TRBD2 (5 bases each). Germline CDR1 and CDR2: DFQATT and SNEGSKA (reference sequence). This CDR3 is built from 13 residues. V lost 4 bases to trimming and J lost 0 bases, with 7 bases between them.

This clonotype was seen many times. The rearrangement links TRBV28 to TRBJ2-3, with D possibly matching TRBD2 (5 bases). Germline V gene data show CDR1 as MDHEN and CDR2 as SYDVKM. Trimming left V 7 bases short and J 5 bases short, with 13 bases between. This CDR3 is 13 amino acids long. In DNA, the CDR3 is TGTGCCAGCACCACCCCCGGGGAAGATACGCAGTATTTT. It is translated as CASTTPGEDTQYF. Full variable domain (outside the CDR3, taken from reference TRBV28 and TRBJ2-3): DVKVTQSSRYLVKRTGEKVFLECVQDMDHENMFWYRQDPGLGLRLIYFSYDVKMKEKGDIPEGYSVSREKKERFSLILESASTNQTSMYLCASTTPGEDTQYFGPGTRLTVL.

This clonotype was observed a handful of times. The V gene is TRBV28, the J gene TRBJ1-2, with D possibly matching TRBD1 (6 bases). Germline CDR1 reads MDHEN; CDR2 reads SYDVKM. Trimming took off 4 bases at V and 5 bases at J, with 14 bases between the two ends. The CDR3 length is 14 residues. The CDR3 DNA reads TGTGCCAGCAGTTACGGGACATCGACTTATGGCTACACCTTC. It codes for CASSYGTSTYGYTF.

This clonotype appeared a few times. V and J are TRBV6-2 or TRBV6-3 and TRBJ2-2, with 7 bases identical to TRBD1. Germline V gene sequence: CDR1 MNHEY, CDR2 SVGEGT. The CDR3 sequence is 13 residues long. Trimming removed 10 bases from V and 9 bases from J; junction bases left unmatched: 11. CDR3 protein: CAIVQGFTRELFF. CDR3 DNA: TGTGCCATAGTACAGGGGTTTACCAGGGAGCTGTTTTTT.